This is a list of T cell receptor beta chains from one sample in a study of monozygotic twins with inflammatory bowel disease. TCRdb reprocessed the 5' RACE reads and stores each CDR3 protein as one record, lacking DNA. The table for this sample gives fewer than 550,000 distinct CDR3 sequences. Sequencing was performed on blood. Every receptor here comes from a human donor with ulcerative colitis or Crohn's disease, or a healthy co-twin of an affected twin (not recorded which). CDR3s include the opening cysteine and the closing phenylalanine or tryptophan. Each record gives: J gene, V gene, CDR3 protein.

>TRBJ1-5|TRBV20-1
CSASKEVNQPQHF
>TRBJ2-7|TRBV5-1
CASSLWGDYEQYF
>TRBJ2-1|TRBV6-1
CASSTTRAGSSYNEQFF
>TRBJ2-3|TRBV15
CATSRDSLVDTQYF
>TRBJ2-1|TRBV14
CASSGRRGLGNEQFF
>TRBJ2-6|TRBV11-2
CASLAGQSGANVLTF
>TRBJ2-1|TRBV5-1
CASSLPEGDPNEQFF
>TRBJ2-1|TRBV7-9
CASSAGVTDEQFF
>TRBJ2-5|TRBV5-1
CASSPGTAEGTQYF
>TRBJ1-4|TRBV6-1
CASQQGTPLTNEKLFF
>TRBJ2-7|TRBV10-3
CAIRDSPYEQYF
>TRBJ2-1|TRBV19
CASSLSGTAYNEQFF
>TRBJ2-2|TRBV4-1
CASSQAANTGELFF
>TRBJ2-1|TRBV24-1
CATSGTSGPYNEQFF
>TRBJ2-5|TRBV20-1
CSALATSGRRSGESETQYF
>TRBJ1-1|TRBV12-3/TRBV12-4
CASSRGWGALNTEAFF
>TRBJ2-4|TRBV6-2/TRBV6-3
CASSGGFFMYF
>TRBJ2-7|TRBV5-1
CASSPAEWAFNEQYF
>TRBJ2-1|TRBV20-1
CSASGSSPYNEQFF
>TRBJ2-2|TRBV2
CASIGQGGGELFF
>TRBJ2-2|TRBV29-1
CSVVGFSTGELFF
>TRBJ2-5|TRBV5-1
CASSLTEGGAAETQYF
>TRBJ1-1|TRBV12-3/TRBV12-4
CASSATRGAFF
>TRBJ1-5|TRBV19
CASTPRLAVGSNQPQHF
>TRBJ2-2|TRBV6-1
CASSPRPPLAVNTGELFF
>TRBJ1-4|TRBV7-2
CASSLNRGEKLFF
>TRBJ1-5|TRBV19
CASSMMYQPQHF
>TRBJ2-1|TRBV19
CASTVPESREQFF
>TRBJ1-1|TRBV5-1
CASKDNPDTEAFF
>TRBJ2-1|TRBV5-1
CASSFLAGSNNEQFF
>TRBJ2-6|TRBV19
CASLDSHSGANVLTF
>TRBJ2-5|TRBV4-2
CASSHGTDATQYF
>TRBJ2-7|TRBV18
CASSPTGRGYEQYF
>TRBJ2-2|TRBV12-3/TRBV12-4
CAGSNKGANTGELFF
>TRBJ2-7|TRBV2
CASSDQGYEQYF
>TRBJ1-1|TRBV5-1
CASSFLGQDPEAFF
>TRBJ1-2|TRBV7-9
CASSSPATGSATF
>TRBJ2-7|TRBV12-3/TRBV12-4
CASIFGALDYEQYF
>TRBJ2-7|TRBV20-1
CSARDAASGNHEQYF
>TRBJ2-7|TRBV7-8
CASSLTGHVYERYF
>TRBJ2-2|TRBV5-1
CASSLTGLETGELFF
>TRBJ2-6|TRBV15
CATSRVGRSSGANVLTF
>TRBJ2-2|TRBV20-1
CSARLDGAGELFF
>TRBJ1-1|TRBV5-1
CASSSGTGSEAFF
>TRBJ2-3|TRBV24-1
CATSDGTDTQYF
>TRBJ2-2|TRBV20-1
CSASGRAPGELFF
>TRBJ2-7|TRBV28
CASSGAYGSYEQYF
>TRBJ1-5|TRBV4-2
CASSQLEGQPGDQPQHF
>TRBJ1-6|TRBV6-1
CASRNGQGAVGNNSPLHF
>TRBJ2-4|TRBV10-3
CAISGGDIQYF
>TRBJ1-2|TRBV6-5
CASSLKNGYGYTF
>TRBJ1-2|TRBV20-1
CSATNRGDYGYTF
>TRBJ2-1|TRBV7-2
CASSLIREQFF
>TRBJ1-5|TRBV14
CASSQSEGQPQHF
>TRBJ2-1|TRBV11-2
CASSSTSGRAYEQFF
>TRBJ1-1|TRBV6-2/TRBV6-3
CASSRLRQTLNTEAFF
>TRBJ2-3|TRBV5-6
CASSRPQGSTDTQYF
>TRBJ1-5|TRBV19
CASTLGDRSLGNQPQHF
>TRBJ2-1|TRBV2
CASIESGEPYNEQFF
>TRBJ2-3|TRBV7-9
CASSLALGDTQYF